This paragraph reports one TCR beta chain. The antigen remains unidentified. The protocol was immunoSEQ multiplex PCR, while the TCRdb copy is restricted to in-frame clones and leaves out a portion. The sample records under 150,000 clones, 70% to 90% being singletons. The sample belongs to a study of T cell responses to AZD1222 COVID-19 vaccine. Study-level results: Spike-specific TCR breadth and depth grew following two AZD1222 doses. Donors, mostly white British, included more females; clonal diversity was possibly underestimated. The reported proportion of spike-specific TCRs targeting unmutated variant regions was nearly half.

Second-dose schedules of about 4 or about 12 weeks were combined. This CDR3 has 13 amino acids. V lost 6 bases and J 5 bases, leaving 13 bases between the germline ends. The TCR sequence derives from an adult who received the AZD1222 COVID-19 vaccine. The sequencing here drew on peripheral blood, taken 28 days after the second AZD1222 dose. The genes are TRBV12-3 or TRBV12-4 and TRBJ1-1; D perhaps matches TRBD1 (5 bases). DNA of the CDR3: TGTGCCAGCAGGCCGGGGGTGAGGACTGAAGCTTTCTTT. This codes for CASRPGVRTEAFF.